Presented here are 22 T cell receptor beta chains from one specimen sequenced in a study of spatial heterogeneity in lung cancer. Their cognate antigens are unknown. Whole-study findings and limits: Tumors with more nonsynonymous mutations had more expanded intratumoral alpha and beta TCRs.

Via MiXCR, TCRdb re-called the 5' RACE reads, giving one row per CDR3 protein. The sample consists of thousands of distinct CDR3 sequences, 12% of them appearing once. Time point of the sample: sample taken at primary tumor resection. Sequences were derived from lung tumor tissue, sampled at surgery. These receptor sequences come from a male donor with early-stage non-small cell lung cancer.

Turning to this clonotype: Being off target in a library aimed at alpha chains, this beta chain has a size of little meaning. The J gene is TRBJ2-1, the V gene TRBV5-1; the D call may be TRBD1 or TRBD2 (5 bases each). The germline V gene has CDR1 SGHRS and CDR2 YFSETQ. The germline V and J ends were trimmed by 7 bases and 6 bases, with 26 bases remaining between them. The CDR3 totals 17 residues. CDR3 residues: CASRRAAQRSGGNEQFF. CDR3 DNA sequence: TGCGCCAGCCGAAGGGCGGCCCAACGATCTGGGGGCAATGAGCAGTTCTTC.

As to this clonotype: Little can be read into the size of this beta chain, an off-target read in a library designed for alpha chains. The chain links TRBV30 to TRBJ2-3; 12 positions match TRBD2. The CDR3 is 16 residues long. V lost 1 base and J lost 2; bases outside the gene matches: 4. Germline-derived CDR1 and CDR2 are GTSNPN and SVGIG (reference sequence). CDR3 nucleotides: TGTGCCTGGAGTGGATGGACTAGCGGGATCACAGATACGCAGTATTTT. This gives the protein CAWSGWTSGITDTQYF.

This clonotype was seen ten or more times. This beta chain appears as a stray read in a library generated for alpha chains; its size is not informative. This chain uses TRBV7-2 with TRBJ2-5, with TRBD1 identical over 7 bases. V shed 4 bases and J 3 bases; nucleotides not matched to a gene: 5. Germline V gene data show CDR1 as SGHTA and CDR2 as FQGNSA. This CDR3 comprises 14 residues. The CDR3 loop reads CASSSNRGKETQYF. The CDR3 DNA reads TGTGCCAGCAGCTCAAACAGGGGAAAAGAGACCCAGTACTTC.

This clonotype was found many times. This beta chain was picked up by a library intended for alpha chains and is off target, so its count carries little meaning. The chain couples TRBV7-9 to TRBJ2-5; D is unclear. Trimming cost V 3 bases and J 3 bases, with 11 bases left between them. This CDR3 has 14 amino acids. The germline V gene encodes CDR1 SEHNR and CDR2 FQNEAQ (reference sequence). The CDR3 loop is CASSLTLAKETQYF. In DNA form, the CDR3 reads TGTGCCAGCAGCTTGACTCTGGCCAAAGAGACCCAGTACTTC.

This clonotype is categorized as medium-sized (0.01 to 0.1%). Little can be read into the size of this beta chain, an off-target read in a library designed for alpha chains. CDR3 protein: CASSLAQAYGYTF. The CDR3 region has the DNA TGTGCCAGCAGCTTAGCACAGGCCTATGGCTACACCTTC. The rearrangement uses TRBV7-9 and TRBJ1-2, with D perhaps TRBD1 (5 bases). CDR3 length equals 13 residues. V lost 0 bases and J lost 4, with 6 bases in between. CDR1 is SEHNR, CDR2 FQNEAQ, per germline (reference sequence). The full variable domain, rest sourced from reference TRBV7-9 and TRBJ1-2, is DTGVSQNPRHKITKRGQNVTFRCDPISEHNRLYWYRQTLGQGPEFLTYFQNEAQLEKSRLLSDRFSAERPKGSFSTLEIQRTEQGDSAMYLCASSLAQAYGYTFGSGTRLTVV.

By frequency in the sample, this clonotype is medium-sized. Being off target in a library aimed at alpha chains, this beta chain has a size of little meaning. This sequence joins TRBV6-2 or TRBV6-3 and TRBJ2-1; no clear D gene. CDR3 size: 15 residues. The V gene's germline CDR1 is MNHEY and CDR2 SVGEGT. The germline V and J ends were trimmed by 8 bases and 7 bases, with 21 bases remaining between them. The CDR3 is CASGPAPPVSNEQFF. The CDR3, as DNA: TGTGCCAGCGGTCCAGCTCCACCTGTGTCGAATGAGCAGTTCTTC.

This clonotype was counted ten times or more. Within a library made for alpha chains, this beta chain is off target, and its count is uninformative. CDR3 bases: TGCAGTGCTAGGCCCCCCCGACTAGTACTCTCCTACAATGAGCAGTTCTTC. Encoded protein: CSARPPRLVLSYNEQFF. J is TRBJ2-1 and V is TRBV20-1; tentatively, D is TRBD2 (6 bases). Trimming removed 3 bases at V and 0 bases at J, with 18 bases between. Germline V gene sequence: CDR1 DFQATT, CDR2 SNEGSKA (reference sequence). This CDR3 contains 17 residues.

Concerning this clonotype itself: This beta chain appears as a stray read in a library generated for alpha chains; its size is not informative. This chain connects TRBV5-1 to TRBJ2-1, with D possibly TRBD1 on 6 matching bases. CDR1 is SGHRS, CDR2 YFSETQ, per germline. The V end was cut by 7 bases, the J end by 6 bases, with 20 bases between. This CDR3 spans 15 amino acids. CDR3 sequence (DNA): TGCGCCAGCTCCAAAGAAGGGGGAATCGGCAATGAGCAGTTCTTC. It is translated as CASSKEGGIGNEQFF.

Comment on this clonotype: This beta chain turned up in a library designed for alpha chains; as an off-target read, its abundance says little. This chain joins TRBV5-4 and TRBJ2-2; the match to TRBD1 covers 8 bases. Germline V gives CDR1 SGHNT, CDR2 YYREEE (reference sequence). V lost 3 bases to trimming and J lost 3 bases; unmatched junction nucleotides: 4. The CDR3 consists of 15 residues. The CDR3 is CASSYNRGDTGELFF. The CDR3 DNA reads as TGTGCCAGCAGCTATAACAGGGGGGACACCGGGGAGCTGTTTTTT.

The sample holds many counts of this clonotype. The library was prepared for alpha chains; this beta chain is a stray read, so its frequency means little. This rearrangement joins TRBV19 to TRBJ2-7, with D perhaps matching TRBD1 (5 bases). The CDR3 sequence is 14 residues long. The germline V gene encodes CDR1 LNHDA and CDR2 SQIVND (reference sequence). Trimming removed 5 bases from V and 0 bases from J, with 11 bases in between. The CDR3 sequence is CASSGRATSYEQYF. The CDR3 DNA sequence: TGTGCCAGTAGTGGCAGGGCGACCTCCTACGAGCAGTACTTC.

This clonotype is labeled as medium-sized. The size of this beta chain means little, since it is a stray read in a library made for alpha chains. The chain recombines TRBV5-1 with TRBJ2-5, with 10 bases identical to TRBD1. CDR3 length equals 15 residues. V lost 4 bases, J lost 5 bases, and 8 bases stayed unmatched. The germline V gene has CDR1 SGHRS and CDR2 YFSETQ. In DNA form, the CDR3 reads TGCGCCAGCAGCGTCGGGACAGGGGACGGGGAGACCCAGTACTTC. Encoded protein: CASSVGTGDGETQYF.

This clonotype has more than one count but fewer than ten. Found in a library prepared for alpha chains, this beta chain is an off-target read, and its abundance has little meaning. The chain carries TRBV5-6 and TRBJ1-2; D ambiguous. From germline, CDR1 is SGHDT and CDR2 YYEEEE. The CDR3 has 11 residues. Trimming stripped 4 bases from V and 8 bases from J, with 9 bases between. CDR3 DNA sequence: TGTGCCAGCAGCCGTGCGTGGGGCTACACCTTC. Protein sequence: CASSRAWGYTF.

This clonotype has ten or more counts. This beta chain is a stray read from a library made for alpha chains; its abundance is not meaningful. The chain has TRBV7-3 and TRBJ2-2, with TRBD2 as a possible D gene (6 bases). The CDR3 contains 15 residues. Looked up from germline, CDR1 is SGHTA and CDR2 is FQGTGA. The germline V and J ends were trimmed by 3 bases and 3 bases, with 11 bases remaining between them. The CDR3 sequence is CASSLFGTYTGELFF. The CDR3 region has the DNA TGTGCCAGCAGCTTGTTTGGGACTTACACCGGGGAGCTGTTTTTT. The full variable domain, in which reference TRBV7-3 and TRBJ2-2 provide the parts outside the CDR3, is GAGVSQTPSNKVTEKGKYVELRCDPISGHTALYWYRQSLGQGPEFLIYFQGTGAADDSGLPNDRFFAVRPEGSVSTLKIQRTERGDSAVYLCASSLFGTYTGELFFGEGSRLTVL.

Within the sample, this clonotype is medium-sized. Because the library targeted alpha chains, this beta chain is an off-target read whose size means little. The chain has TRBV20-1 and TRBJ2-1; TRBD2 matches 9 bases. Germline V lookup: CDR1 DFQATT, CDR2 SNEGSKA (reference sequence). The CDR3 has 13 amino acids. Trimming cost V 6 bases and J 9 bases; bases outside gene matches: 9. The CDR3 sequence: CSAPGLAVAEQFF. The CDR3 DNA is TGCAGTGCCCCGGGACTAGCAGTGGCTGAGCAGTTCTTC.

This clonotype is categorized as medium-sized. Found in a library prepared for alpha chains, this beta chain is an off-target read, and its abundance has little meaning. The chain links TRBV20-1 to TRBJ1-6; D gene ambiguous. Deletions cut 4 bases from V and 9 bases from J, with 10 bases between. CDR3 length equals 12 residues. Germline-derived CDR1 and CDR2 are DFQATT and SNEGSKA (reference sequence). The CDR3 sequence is CSATNTGSPLHF. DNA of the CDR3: TGCAGTGCTACCAATACCGGTTCACCCCTCCACTTT.

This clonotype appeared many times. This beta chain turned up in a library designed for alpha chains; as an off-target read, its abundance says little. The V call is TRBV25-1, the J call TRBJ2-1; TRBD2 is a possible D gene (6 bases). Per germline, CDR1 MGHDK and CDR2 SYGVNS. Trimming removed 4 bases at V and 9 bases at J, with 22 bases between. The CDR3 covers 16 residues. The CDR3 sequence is CASSALTGLVSSEQFF. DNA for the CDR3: TGTGCCAGCAGTGCCCTAACGGGACTGGTCTCCAGTGAGCAGTTCTTC.

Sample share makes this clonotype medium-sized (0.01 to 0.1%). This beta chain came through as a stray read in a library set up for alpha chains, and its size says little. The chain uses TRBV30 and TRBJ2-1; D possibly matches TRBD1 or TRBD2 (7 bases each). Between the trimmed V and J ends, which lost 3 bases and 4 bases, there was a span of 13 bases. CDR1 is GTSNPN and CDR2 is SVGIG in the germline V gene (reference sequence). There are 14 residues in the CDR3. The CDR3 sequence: CAWRRQGGYNEQFF. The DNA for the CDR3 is TGTGCCTGGAGAAGGCAGGGGGGGTACAATGAGCAGTTCTTC.

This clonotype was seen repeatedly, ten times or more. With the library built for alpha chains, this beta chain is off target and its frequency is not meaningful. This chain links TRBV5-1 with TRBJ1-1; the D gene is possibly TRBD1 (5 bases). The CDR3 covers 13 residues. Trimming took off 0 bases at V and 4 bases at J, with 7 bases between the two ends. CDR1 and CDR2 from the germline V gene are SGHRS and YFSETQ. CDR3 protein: CASSLDGTTEAFF. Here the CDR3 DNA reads TGCGCCAGCAGCTTGGATGGGACCACTGAAGCTTTCTTT.

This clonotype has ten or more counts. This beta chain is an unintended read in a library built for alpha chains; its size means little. CDR3: CASIPEPGANVLTF. DNA of the CDR3: TGTGCCAGCATCCCAGAGCCTGGGGCCAACGTCCTGACTTTC. V and J are TRBV7-2 and TRBJ2-6; D is ambiguous. The CDR3 is made up of 14 amino acids. The V and J ends lost 7 bases and 2 bases respectively, with 9 bases between them. Germline CDR1 and CDR2: SGHTA and FQGNSA.

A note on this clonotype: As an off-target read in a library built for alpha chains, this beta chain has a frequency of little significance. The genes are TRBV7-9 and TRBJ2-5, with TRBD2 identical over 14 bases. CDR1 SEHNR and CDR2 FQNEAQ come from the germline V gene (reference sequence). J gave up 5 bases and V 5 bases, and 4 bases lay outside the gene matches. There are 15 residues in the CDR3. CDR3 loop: CASSRLAGGGETQYF. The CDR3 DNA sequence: TGTGCCAGCAGCCGACTAGCGGGAGGGGGTGAGACCCAGTACTTC.

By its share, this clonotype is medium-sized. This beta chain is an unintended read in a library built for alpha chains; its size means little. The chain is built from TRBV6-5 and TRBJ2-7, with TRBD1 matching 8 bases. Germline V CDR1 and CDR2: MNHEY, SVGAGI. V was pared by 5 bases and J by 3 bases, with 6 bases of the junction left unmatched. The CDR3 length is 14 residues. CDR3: CASSRDRGLYEQYF. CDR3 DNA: TGTGCCAGCAGTCGAGACAGGGGTCTCTACGAGCAGTACTTC.

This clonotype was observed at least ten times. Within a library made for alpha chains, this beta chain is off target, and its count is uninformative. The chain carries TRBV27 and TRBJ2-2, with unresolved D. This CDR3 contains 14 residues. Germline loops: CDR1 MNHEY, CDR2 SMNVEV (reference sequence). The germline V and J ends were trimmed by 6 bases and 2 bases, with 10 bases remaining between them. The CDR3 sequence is CASSPPANTGELFF. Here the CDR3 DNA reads TGTGCCAGCAGCCCACCAGCAAACACCGGGGAGCTGTTTTTT.